The clone carrying this TCR beta chain is labeled medium-sized (0.01 to 0.1%) based on frequency. This sample is drawn from a study of T cell clusters in autoimmune cytopenias. Germline CDR1 is GTSNPN and CDR2 is SVGIG (reference sequence). The length of the CDR3 is 13 residues. TRB was amplified from roughly 250 ng of peripheral blood genomic DNA per sample. TRB rearrangements were amplified by touch-down multiplex PCR with mixed TRB-A/B primers. TCRdb reanalyzed the multiplex PCR reads and collapses them to one entry per CDR3 protein, without DNA. Its listing shows around 7,700 distinct CDR3 sequences. This sample was also put to use in a study of T cell repertoires in aging, cancer and after chemotherapy. From that second work: Repeat sampling of healthy donors over several months to years showed clear clonal overlap. In healthy donors, age-related TCR diversity loss mainly reflected lost richness.

Sequencing was performed on peripheral blood. The chain links TRBV30 to TRBJ2-3. The sequence was collected from a human donor in good health. The CDR3 sequence is CAWSVPGTDTQYF. Together with reference TRBV30 and TRBJ2-3, the CDR3 gives the full variable domain: SQTIHQWPATLVQPVGSPLSLECTVEGTSNPNLYWYRQAAGRGLQLLFYSVGIGQISSEVPQNLSASRPQDRQFILSSKKLLLSDSGFYLCAWSVPGTDTQYFGPGTRLTVL.